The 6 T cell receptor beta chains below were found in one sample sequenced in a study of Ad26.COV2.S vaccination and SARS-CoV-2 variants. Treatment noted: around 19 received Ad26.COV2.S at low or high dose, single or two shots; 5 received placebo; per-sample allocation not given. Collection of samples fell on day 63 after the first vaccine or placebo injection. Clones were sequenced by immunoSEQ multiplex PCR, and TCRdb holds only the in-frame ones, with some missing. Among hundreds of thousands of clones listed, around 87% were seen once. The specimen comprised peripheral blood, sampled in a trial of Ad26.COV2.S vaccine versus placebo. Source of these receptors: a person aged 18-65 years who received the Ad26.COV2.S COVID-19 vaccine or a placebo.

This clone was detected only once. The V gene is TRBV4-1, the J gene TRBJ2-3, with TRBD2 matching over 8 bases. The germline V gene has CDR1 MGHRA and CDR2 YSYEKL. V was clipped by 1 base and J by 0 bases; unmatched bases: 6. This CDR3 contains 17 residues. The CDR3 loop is CASSQGGLAYSTDTQYF. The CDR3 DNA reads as TGCGCCAGCAGCCAAGGAGGACTAGCTTATAGCACAGATACGCAGTATTTT.

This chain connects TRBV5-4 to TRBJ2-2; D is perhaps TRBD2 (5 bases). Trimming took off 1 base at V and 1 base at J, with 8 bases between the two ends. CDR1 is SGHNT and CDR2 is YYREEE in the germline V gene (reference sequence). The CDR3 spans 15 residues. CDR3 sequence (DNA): TGTGCCAGCAGCTTGTACCGGGGGAACACCGGGGAGCTGTTTTTT. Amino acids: CASSLYRGNTGELFF.

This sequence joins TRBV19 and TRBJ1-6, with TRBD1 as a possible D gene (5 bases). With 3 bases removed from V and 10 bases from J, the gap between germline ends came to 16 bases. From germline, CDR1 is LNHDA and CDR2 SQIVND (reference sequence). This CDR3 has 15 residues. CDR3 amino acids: CASSIGTILGSPLHF. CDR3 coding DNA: TGTGCCAGTAGTATCGGGACTATATTGGGATCACCCCTCCACTTT.

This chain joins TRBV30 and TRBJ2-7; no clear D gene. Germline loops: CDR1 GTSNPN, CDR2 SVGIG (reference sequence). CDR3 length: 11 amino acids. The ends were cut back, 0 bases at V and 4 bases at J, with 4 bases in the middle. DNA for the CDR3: TGTGCCTGGAGTGTAAATTACGAGCAGTACTTC. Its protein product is CAWSVNYEQYF. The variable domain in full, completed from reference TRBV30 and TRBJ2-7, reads SQTIHQWPATLVQPVGSPLSLECTVEGTSNPNLYWYRQAAGRGLQLLFYSVGIGQISSEVPQNLSASRPQDRQFILSSKKLLLSDSGFYLCAWSVNYEQYFGPGTRLTVT.

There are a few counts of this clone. CDR3 coding DNA: TGCGCCAGCAGCCTCCCGGGGAATGAGCAGTTCTTC. Its translation is CASSLPGNEQFF. The rearrangement joins TRBV5-1 to TRBJ2-1, with D tentatively TRBD2 (5 bases). Germline V gene lookup returns CDR1 SGHRS and CDR2 YFSETQ. Trimming shortened V by 4 bases and J by 7 bases, and 9 bases separated the two germline ends. The CDR3 has 12 residues.

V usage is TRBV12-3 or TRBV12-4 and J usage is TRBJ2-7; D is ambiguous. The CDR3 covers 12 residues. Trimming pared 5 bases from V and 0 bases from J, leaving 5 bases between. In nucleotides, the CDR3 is TGTGCCAGCAGTCATTCCTCCTACGAGCAGTACTTC. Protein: CASSHSSYEQYF.